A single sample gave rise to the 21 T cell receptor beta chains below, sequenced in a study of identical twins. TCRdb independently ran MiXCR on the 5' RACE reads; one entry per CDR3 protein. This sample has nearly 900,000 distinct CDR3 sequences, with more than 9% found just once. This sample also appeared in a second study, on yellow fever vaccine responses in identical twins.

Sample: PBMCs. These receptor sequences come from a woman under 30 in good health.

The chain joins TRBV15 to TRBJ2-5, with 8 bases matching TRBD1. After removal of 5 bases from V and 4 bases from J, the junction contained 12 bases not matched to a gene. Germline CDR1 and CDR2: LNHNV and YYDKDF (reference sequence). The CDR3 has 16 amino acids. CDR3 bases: TGTGCCACCAGCGCCCGTCCAGGGGGCCAGGGAGAGACCCAGTACTTC. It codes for CATSARPGGQGETQYF.

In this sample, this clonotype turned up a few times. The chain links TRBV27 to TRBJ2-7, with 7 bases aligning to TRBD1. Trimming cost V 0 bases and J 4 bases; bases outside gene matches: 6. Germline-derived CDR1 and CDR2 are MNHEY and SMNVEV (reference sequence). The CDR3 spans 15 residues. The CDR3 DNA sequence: TGTGCCAGCAGTTTATCGAGGGGGACAGCTTACGAGCAGTACTTC. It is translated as CASSLSRGTAYEQYF.

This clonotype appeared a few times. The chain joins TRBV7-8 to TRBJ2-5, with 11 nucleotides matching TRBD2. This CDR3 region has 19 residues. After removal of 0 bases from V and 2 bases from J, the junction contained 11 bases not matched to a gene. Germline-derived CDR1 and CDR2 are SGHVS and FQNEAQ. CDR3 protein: CASSLAEIGLAGAQETQYF. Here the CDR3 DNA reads TGTGCCAGCAGCTTAGCGGAAATAGGACTAGCGGGTGCTCAAGAGACCCAGTACTTC.

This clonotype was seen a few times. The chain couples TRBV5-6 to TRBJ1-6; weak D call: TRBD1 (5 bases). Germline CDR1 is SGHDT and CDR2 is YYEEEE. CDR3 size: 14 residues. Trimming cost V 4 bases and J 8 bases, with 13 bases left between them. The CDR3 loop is CASSRGTGDSPLHF. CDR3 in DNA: TGTGCCAGCAGCCGCGGGACGGGTGATTCACCCCTCCACTTT.

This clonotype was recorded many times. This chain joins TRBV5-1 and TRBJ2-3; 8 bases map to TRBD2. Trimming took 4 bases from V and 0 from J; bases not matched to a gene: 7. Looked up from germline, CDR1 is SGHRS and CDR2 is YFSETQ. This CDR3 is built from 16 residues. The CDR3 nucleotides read TGCGCCAGCAGCCGCCATAGCGGGGAAAGCACAGATACGCAGTATTTT. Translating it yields CASSRHSGESTDTQYF.

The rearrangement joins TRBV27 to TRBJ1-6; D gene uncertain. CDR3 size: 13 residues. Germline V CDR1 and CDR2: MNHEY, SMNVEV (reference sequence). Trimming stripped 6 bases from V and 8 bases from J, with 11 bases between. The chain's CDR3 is CASSRLEDSPLHF. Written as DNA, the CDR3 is TGTGCCAGCAGCAGACTAGAAGATTCACCCCTCCACTTT.

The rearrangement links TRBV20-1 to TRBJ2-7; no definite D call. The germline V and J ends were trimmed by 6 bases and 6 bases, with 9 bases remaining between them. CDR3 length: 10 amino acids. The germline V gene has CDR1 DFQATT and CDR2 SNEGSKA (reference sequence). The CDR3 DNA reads TGCAGTGCGGAAATCATCGAGCAGTACGTC. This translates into CSAEIIEQYV.

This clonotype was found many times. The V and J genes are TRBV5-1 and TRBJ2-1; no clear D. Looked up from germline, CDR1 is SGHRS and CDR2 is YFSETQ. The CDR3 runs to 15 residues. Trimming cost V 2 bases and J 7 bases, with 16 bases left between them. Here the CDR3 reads CASSLSNGLGNEQFF. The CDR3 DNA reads TGCGCCAGCAGCTTATCAAACGGGCTGGGGAATGAGCAGTTCTTC. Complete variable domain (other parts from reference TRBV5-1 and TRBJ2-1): KAGVTQTPRYLIKTRGQQVTLSCSPISGHRSVSWYQQTPGQGLQFLFEYFSETQRNKGNFPGRFSGRQFSNSRSEMNVSTLELGDSALYLCASSLSNGLGNEQFFGPGTRLTVL.

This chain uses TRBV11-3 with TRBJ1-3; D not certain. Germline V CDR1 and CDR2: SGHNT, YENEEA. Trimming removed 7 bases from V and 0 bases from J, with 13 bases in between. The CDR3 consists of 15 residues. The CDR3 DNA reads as TGTGCCAGCACTTATTCGGTATACTCTGGAAACACCATATATTTT. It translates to CASTYSVYSGNTIYF.

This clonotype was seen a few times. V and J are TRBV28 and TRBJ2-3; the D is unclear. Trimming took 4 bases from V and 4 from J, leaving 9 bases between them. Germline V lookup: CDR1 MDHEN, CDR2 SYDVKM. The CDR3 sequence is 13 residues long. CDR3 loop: CASSSSVSDTQYF. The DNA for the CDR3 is TGTGCCAGCAGTTCATCGGTCTCAGATACGCAGTATTTT. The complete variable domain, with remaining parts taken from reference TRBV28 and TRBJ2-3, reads DVKVTQSSRYLVKRTGEKVFLECVQDMDHENMFWYRQDPGLGLRLIYFSYDVKMKEKGDIPEGYSVSREKKERFSLILESASTNQTSMYLCASSSSVSDTQYFGPGTRLTVL.

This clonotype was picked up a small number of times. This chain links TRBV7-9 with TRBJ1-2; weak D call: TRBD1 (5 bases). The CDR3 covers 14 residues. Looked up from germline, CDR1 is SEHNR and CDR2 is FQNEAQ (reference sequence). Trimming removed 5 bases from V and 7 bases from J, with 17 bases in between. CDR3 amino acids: CASSPQGQDGGYTF. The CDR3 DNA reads TGTGCCAGCAGCCCGCAGGGCCAAGATGGTGGCTACACCTTC.

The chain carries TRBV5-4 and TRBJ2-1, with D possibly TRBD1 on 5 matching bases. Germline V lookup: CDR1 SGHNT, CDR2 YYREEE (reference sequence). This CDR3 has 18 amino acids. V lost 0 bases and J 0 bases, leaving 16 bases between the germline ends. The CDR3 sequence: CASSLAWAGKSSYNEQFF. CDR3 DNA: TGTGCCAGCAGCTTGGCCTGGGCAGGGAAAAGCTCCTACAATGAGCAGTTCTTC.

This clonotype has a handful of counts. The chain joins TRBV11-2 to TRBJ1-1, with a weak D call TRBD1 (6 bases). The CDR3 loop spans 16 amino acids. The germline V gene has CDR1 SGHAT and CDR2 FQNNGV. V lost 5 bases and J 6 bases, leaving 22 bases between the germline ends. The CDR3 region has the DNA TGTGCCAGCAGCCGGACAGTTCTCGACCCTTGGGCTGAAGCTTTCTTT. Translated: CASSRTVLDPWAEAFF.

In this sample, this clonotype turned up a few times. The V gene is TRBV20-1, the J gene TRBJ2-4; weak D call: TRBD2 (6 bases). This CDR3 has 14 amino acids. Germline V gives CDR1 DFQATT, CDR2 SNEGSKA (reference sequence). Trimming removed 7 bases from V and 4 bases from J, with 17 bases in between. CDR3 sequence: CSVVGGRRKNIQYF. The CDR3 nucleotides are TGCAGTGTCGTGGGGGGACGGAGGAAAAACATTCAGTACTTC.

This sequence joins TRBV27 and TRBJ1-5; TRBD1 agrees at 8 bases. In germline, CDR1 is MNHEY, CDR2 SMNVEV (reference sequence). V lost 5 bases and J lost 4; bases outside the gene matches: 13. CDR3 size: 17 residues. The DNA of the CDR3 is TGTGCCAGCAGTAACCTTGAGACAGGGGCCAAGAATCAGCCCCAGCATTTT. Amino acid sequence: CASSNLETGAKNQPQHF.

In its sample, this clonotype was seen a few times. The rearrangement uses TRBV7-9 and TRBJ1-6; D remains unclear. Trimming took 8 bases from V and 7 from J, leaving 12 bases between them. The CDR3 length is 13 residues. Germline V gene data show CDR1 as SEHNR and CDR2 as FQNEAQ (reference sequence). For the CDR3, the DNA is TGTGCCAGCTGTAGGGAGGGAAATTCACCCCTCCACTTT. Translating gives CASCREGNSPLHF.

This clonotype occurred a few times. The CDR3: CASSVLTGQNQETQYF. CDR3 coding DNA: TGTGCCAGCAGCGTACTAACGGGACAGAACCAAGAGACCCAGTACTTC. The rearrangement uses TRBV9 and TRBJ2-5, with 7 bases identical to TRBD1. The CDR3 spans 16 residues. V gave up 1 base and J gave up 0 bases; unmatched junction bases: 6. CDR1 and CDR2 from the germline V gene are SGDLS and YYNGEE.

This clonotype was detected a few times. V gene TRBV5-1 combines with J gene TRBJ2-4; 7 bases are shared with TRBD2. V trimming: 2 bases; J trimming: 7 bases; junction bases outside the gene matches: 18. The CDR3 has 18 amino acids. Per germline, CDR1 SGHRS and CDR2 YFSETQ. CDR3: CASSLASAGEFSRNIQYF. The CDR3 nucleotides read TGCGCCAGCAGCTTAGCTTCCGCGGGAGAGTTTAGTAGGAACATTCAGTACTTC.

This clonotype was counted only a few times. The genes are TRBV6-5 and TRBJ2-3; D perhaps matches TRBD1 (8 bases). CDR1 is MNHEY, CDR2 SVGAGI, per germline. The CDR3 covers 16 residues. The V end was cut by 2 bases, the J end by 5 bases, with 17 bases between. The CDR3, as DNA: TGTGCCAGCAGTTACGGGAGGGCAGGGGGCTTAGATACGCAGTATTTT. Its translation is CASSYGRAGGLDTQYF.

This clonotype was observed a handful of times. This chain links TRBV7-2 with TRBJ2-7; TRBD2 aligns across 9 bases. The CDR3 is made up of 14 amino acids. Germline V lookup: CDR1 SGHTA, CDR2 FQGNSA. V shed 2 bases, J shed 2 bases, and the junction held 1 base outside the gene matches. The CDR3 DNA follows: TGTGCCAGCAGCTTAATAGCGGGGGCCTACGAGCAGTACTTC. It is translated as CASSLIAGAYEQYF.

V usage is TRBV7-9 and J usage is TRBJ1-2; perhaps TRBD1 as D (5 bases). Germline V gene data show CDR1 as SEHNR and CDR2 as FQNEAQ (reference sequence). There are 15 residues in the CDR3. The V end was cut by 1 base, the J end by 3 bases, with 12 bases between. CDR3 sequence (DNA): TGTGCCAGCAGCTTAGAGTCACGGGGGGACTATGGCTACACCTTC. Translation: CASSLESRGDYGYTF.